This T cell receptor (beta chain) was identified in a study of blood T cell repertoires in COVID-19. Original handling: Reference gene primer amplification yielded estimated nucleated cell counts. The data were produced by immunoSEQ multiplex PCR, yet TCRdb's version contains in-frame clones alone and is incomplete. For V, J and clone size, that table is used; D and trimming come from the DNA. The sample lists 300,000 to 350,000 clones; roughly 90% were seen once. Sequenced: peripheral blood. The TCR was taken from a woman under 40 with COVID-19, enrolled during active disease.

CDR3 amino acids: CASSLGTGVYGYTF. The CDR3 DNA sequence: TGCGCCAGCAGCTTGGGGACAGGGGTCTACGGCTACACCTTC. The V gene is TRBV5-1, the J gene TRBJ1-2; 9 bases line up with TRBD1. This CDR3 is 14 amino acids long. J was trimmed by 8 bases and V by 0 bases; bases with no gene match: 5. Looked up from germline, CDR1 is SGHRS and CDR2 is YFSETQ.